This record covers a single T cell receptor (beta chain). The specificity of this receptor is unknown. It has no much larger one-base neighbor in the sample; base qualities were not kept. The library was built by means of 5' RACE. Instrument used: Illumina HiSeq 2500. A second PCR of about 7 to 12 cycles was run with a J-beta primer mix and a sample-barcoded 5' primer. Each TCR beta cDNA molecule received a unique molecular identifier from a template-switch 5' adaptor carrying 12 random nucleotides. Each sample yielded at least 2.5 million CDR3-containing paired-end reads. First-strand cDNA was synthesized from all RNA with the Mint cDNA synthesis kit, primed by a TRBC-specific oligonucleotide. Following uracil-DNA glycosylase treatment, all cDNA underwent a first 18-cycle PCR with the universal primers M1SS and BC2_uni_R. As for how the authors treated the data: For normalization, 1 million high-quality reads were randomly selected from each sample, with every read carrying a distinct molecular identifier. Reads sharing molecular identifiers were discarded rather than binned into consensus sequences. MiTCR, with a Q25 quality threshold and the strictest error-elimination algorithm, was used for CDR3 identification, clonotype clustering and error correction. A nonparametric unseen species model with Euler transformation was used to estimate lower-bound total TCR beta diversity. TCRdb took the public reads, trimmed them with fastp at Q25, ran MiXCR for clone calling and kept in-frame beta chains. Each CDR3 protein gets just one entry, which takes the most common genes and DNA from the rows behind it. These V and J calls rely on TCRdb rather than the paper's analysis. In this sample the table shows hundreds of thousands of distinct CDR3 sequences, roughly 20% of which occur a single time. 3.6% of the sample lies in the top ten.

CDR1 is given as SGHRS and CDR2 as YFSETQ, both from the germline V gene. Taken from cysteine to phenylalanine, the CDR3 has 16 residues. Only the CDR3 part of the read is kept: 48 bases, read in frame from the first base. Donors were 35 to 40 systemically healthy Caucasian individuals from Russia aged roughly 6 to 90 years. Each donor gave 9 to 10 milliliters of peripheral blood, collected into EDTA-treated Vacutainer tubes. Ficoll-Paque density-gradient centrifugation was used to isolate PBMCs, with at least 6.5 million per sample. Total RNA, at least 6 micrograms per sample, was extracted from PBMCs with Trizol reagent. For every donor, flow cytometry on a PBMC aliquot measured the percentage of naive CD45RAhigh/CD27high T cells. This sample stems from a study of blood T cells in healthy people across ages (dated by TCRdb to the mid-2010s). For the study in its entirety: In model experiments, template switching captured roughly one uniquely barcoded TCR beta cDNA molecule for every two T cells. To track age-related changes in TCR beta repertoire diversity, the study relied on deep sequencing normalized with unique cDNA molecular identifiers. The donors were divided into four age groups: young (average approximately 16 years), middle-aged (about 41), aged (approximately 62) and long-lived (around 80). To avoid experimental bias, donors of different ages were distributed randomly across sequencing lanes. Two additional independent replicas of 1 million unique cDNA reads from the same blood draw were analyzed for two donors (one aged 18 to 30 and one aged 80 or older). Overall study results and their limits: Observed TCR beta diversity correlated strongly with the percentage of naive T cells measured by flow cytometry. Estimates of total diversity from one million sequenced T cells were regarded as lower bounds and underestimates. As age increased, observed TCR beta diversity per million T cells dropped in a roughly linear way, and a significant reduction was already evident by age about 40. Because the CMV infection status of the donors was unknown, age-related changes in expanded clonotypes may potentially have been confounded. Bulk unsorted PBMC profiling prevented conclusive comparison of naive and antigen-experienced compartments. Compared with the aged group, the long-lived group had more naive CD4+ T cells, fewer expanded clones and increased TCR diversity, suggesting age selection.

The chain couples TRBV5-1 to TRBJ2-5; TRBD2 fits 8 bases in the junction. The DNA end is a closer match to TRBJ2-1, so the J assignment may be wrong. This receptor was obtained from a man between 65 and 79 years old in good health. The sequenced material came from blood. The sequenced DNA is TGCGCCAGCAGCTTGGTCGTTAGCGGGATGCACAATGAGCAGTTCTTC. This is translated as CASSLVVSGMHNEQFF.